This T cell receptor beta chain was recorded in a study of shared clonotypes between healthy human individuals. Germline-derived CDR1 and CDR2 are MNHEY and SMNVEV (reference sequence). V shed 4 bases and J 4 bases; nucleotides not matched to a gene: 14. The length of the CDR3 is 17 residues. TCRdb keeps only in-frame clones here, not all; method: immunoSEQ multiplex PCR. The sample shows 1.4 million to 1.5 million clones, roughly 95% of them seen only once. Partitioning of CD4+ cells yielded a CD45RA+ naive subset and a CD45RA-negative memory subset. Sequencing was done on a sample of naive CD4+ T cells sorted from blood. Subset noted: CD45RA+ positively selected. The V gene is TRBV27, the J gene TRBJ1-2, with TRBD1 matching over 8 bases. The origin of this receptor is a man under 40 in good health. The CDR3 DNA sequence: TGTGCCAGCAGTTCCTATGATCTGACAGGGGAAGGCTATGGCTACACCTTC. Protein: CASSSYDLTGEGYGYTF.